Reported below is one T cell receptor beta chain. Germline V gene lookup returns CDR1 SQVTM and CDR2 ANQGSEA. The J segment lost 2 bases and the V segment lost 6 bases, leaving 15 bases of the junction unmatched. This CDR3 is 17 amino acids long. The record originates from a study of blood T cell repertoires in COVID-19. Across the whole study: The cDNA or gDNA used as material had been derived from T cells, B-cell-depleted T cells, or PBMCs.

Clones were sequenced by immunoSEQ multiplex PCR, and TCRdb holds only the in-frame ones, with some missing. The table lists more than 300,000 clones, roughly 89% of them singletons, with 1.8% in the top ten. Input material: peripheral blood. V and J are TRBV29-1 and TRBJ2-3; 9 bases map to TRBD1. The receptor was derived from a woman between 25 and 40 years old with COVID-19, enrolled during active disease. Here the CDR3 reads CSVPGQGSIGFTDTQYF. The CDR3 DNA sequence: TGCAGCGTCCCAGGACAGGGGTCGATCGGGTTCACAGATACGCAGTATTTT.